A selection of T cell receptor beta chains follows, all from one sample in a study of CD8 T cells in ankylosing spondylitis. One entry per CDR3 protein, called by TCRdb with MiXCR from the 5' RACE reads. The sample yields 250,000 to 400,000 distinct CDR3 sequences, about 9.9% seen once. Sequenced material: blood, either unsorted or a sorted T cell fraction (not recorded which). All receptors derive from a female donor with ankylosing spondylitis or in good health (not recorded which). The CDR3 runs from the conserved cysteine through the conserved F or W. D genes are given only for firm matches. For some rows the clone size is stated as once, few or many, or as a class when expanded; others skip it.

>TRBV20-1|TRBJ2-1|-|few
TGCAGTGCGGGCCTGGGGGGGGGCCGCAATGAGCAGTTCTTC
CSAGLGGGRNEQFF
>TRBV12-3/TRBV12-4|TRBJ1-5|TRBD1|few
TGTGCCAGCAGTTCCATAGACAGGGCGGACGGTCGGAATCAGCCCCAGCATTTT
CASSSIDRADGRNQPQHF
>TRBV20-1|TRBJ1-2|-|few
TGCAGTGCTAGACCCCAGGGGTTCGGCTACACCTTC
CSARPQGFGYTF
>TRBV5-1|TRBJ2-7|TRBD1|-
TGCGCCAGCAGCTTGGTCCCGGGACAGGGTCAGTACTTC
CASSLVPGQGQYF
>TRBV20-1|TRBJ2-3|TRBD2|many
TGCAGTGCTATTGTCGGGGGGGCCATTTCGACAGATACGCAGTATTTT
CSAIVGGAISTDTQYF
>TRBV12-3/TRBV12-4|TRBJ2-7|-|many
TGTGCCACCAGCATCGAGGGGGACGAGCAGTACTTC
CATSIEGDEQYF
>TRBV6-1|TRBJ1-4|-|many
TGTGCCAGCAGTAAGGACAGAACTAATGAAAAACTGTTTTTT
CASSKDRTNEKLFF
>TRBV7-2|TRBJ1-2|-|few
TGTGCCAGCAGCTTAGTAAGCCGCTATGGCTACACCTTC
CASSLVSRYGYTF
>TRBV20-1|TRBJ2-3|TRBD2|many
TGCAGTGCTAGAGAGCTAGCGGGGGCCATGGGGGATACGCAGTATTTT
CSARELAGAMGDTQYF
>TRBV6-5|TRBJ2-7|-|-
TGTGCCAGCAGTTACTCAGTGCGACAAGAGCAGTACTTC
CASSYSVRQEQYF
>TRBV12-3/TRBV12-4|TRBJ2-7|TRBD1|few
TGTGCCAGCAGTTCTCAGGGGGCCCACGAGCAGTACTTC
CASSSQGAHEQYF
>TRBV5-1|TRBJ2-5|-|-
TGCGCCAGCAGCTTTTGGGGTTCAGGGACAAGCCTCGGAGAGACCCAGTACTTC
CASSFWGSGTSLGETQYF
>TRBV5-1|TRBJ2-3|-|-
TGCGCCAGCAGCTCTGGACGGGACTCAGGCACAGATACGCAGTATTTT
CASSSGRDSGTDTQYF
>TRBV5-1|TRBJ2-7|-|many
TGCGCCAGCCAAGACAGCCCCTACGAGCAGTACTTC
CASQDSPYEQYF
>TRBV5-6|TRBJ1-4|-|-
TGTGCCAGCAGTCTTTATCCCGGACAGGAAAAACTGTTTTTT
CASSLYPGQEKLFF
>TRBV9|TRBJ2-3|-|many
TGTGCCAGCAGCGTCGGGCCAGGGGCAGATACGCAGTATTTT
CASSVGPGADTQYF
>TRBV6-1|TRBJ2-7|-|few
TGTGCCAGCGACTTGAAGCCCCAGTACGAGCAGTACTTC
CASDLKPQYEQYF
>TRBV7-9|TRBJ2-1|TRBD1|-
TGTGCCAGCAGCTTGGTGGACAGGGGTTATGAGCAGTTCTTC
CASSLVDRGYEQFF
>TRBV7-9|TRBJ2-1|-|few
TGTGCCAGCTCCTGGAGCGATGAGCAGTTCTTC
CASSWSDEQFF
>TRBV18|TRBJ2-5|TRBD2|-
TGTGCCAGCTCACCTTCCAGCGGGAGCCCCGGAGAGACCCAGTACTTC
CASSPSSGSPGETQYF
>TRBV20-1|TRBJ1-6|TRBD1|-
TGCAGTGCTAGGGATCACACCGAGACAGGGCCTAATTCACCCCTCCACTTT
CSARDHTETGPNSPLHF
>TRBV15|TRBJ2-4|-|-
TGTGCCGCCAGCAGAGATAAAGTGGGGAAATGGGCCAAAAACATTCAGTACTTC
CAASRDKVGKWAKNIQYF
>TRBV5-6|TRBJ1-2|TRBD1|-
TGTGCCAGCAGCCGGTGGACAGGGCTGAACTATGGCTACACCTTC
CASSRWTGLNYGYTF
>TRBV18|TRBJ2-1|-|many
TGTGCCAGCTCCCCGAACAGGGATGAGCAGTTCTTC
CASSPNRDEQFF
>TRBV12-3/TRBV12-4|TRBJ2-2|TRBD1|many
TGTGCCAGCAGGTGGACAGGGGCGAACACCGGGGAGCTGTTTTTT
CASRWTGANTGELFF
>TRBV5-1|TRBJ2-7|-|few
TGCGCCAGCAGCTCCGCCGGGGCAGGGTTCGCCTACGAGCAGTACTTC
CASSSAGAGFAYEQYF
>TRBV30|TRBJ2-2|TRBD2|-
TGTGCCTGGAGTGCGACTAGCGGGAGGCAAGACACCGGGGAGCTGTTTTTT
CAWSATSGRQDTGELFF
>TRBV20-1|TRBJ2-1|-|many
TGCAGTGCTCCCGGGACGCAGCGCAATGAGCAGTTCTTC
CSAPGTQRNEQFF
>TRBV20-1|TRBJ2-3|-|-
TGCAGTGCCAGGGGAGGGGATACGCAGTATTTT
CSARGGDTQYF
>TRBV11-2|TRBJ2-5|TRBD2|few
TGTGCCAGCAGCTCTTTGGTCTGGGCTAGCGGTCGGGAGACCCAGTACTTC
CASSSLVWASGRETQYF
>TRBV7-9|TRBJ2-2|-|few
TGTGCCAGCAGCCCCCCCCGGGAAGGCGGGGAGCTGTTTTTT
CASSPPREGGELFF
>TRBV20-1|TRBJ2-7|-|many
TGCAGTGCTAGAGGTCCATGGCCCTACGAGCAGTACTTC
CSARGPWPYEQYF
>TRBV28|TRBJ2-4|TRBD2|many
TGTGCCAGCAGCACGGGAGGGCCCGGCAAAAACATTCAGTACTTC
CASSTGGPGKNIQYF
>TRBV18|TRBJ2-7|TRBD1|-
TGTGCCAGCTCCCTGATCCCGGGACAGGGCTACGAGCAGTACTTC
CASSLIPGQGYEQYF
>TRBV20-1|TRBJ2-7|TRBD2|many
TGCAGTGCCCTGACTAGCGGGGGGGGAATATACGAGCAGTACTTC
CSALTSGGGIYEQYF
>TRBV5-1|TRBJ2-5|-|many
TGCGCCAGCAGCTCTCTGGGCAGGGGACAAGAGACCCAGTACTTC
CASSSLGRGQETQYF
>TRBV29-1|TRBJ2-7|-|many
TGCAGCGTCACCAGGGGCTCAACCTACGAGCAGTACTTC
CSVTRGSTYEQYF
>TRBV7-9|TRBJ2-5|TRBD1|-
TGTGCCAGCAGCTCCCCGGGACAGGGTGAGGAGACCCAGTACTTC
CASSSPGQGEETQYF
>TRBV20-1|TRBJ2-4|-|many
TGCAGTGCTACTGAACCAGGACGGGACATTCAGTACTTC
CSATEPGRDIQYF
>TRBV3-1|TRBJ1-2|-|many
TGTGCCAGCAGCCAAGGGAAGTTTGGGGATTACTATGGCTACACCTTC
CASSQGKFGDYYGYTF
>TRBV5-1|TRBJ1-1|TRBD1|-
TGCGCCAGCAGCTCCAGGGAGGACAGGGGGACTGAAGCTTTCTTT
CASSSREDRGTEAFF
>TRBV5-1|TRBJ1-1|TRBD1|many
TGCGCCAGCAGCTTCGGCACAGGGGGCGTCACTGAAGCTTTCTTT
CASSFGTGGVTEAFF
>TRBV10-3|TRBJ1-6|-|many
TGTGCCATCAGTGAGTCTGGGGACCGGCTTTATAATTCACCCCTCCACTTT
CAISESGDRLYNSPLHF
>TRBV7-9|TRBJ2-2|TRBD2|few
TGTGCCAGCAGCTTAGCGGTCGGGGGGACCGGGGAGCTGTTTTTT
CASSLAVGGTGELFF
>TRBV20-1|TRBJ2-3|TRBD2|many
TGCAGTGCTAGTATCCTAGCGGGGGTGACAGATACGCAGTATTTT
CSASILAGVTDTQYF
>TRBV4-2|TRBJ2-3|TRBD2|few
TGTGCCAGCAGCCCTCCTCTTAGCGGGGGGGGCGATACGCAGTATTTT
CASSPPLSGGGDTQYF
>TRBV29-1|TRBJ1-3|-|many
TGCAGCGCCTCGGGGGCCGGAAACACCATATATTTT
CSASGAGNTIYF
>TRBV20-1|TRBJ1-4|TRBD1|many
TGCAGTGCTGGAGAACGACCCAGGGCAGGGGGCGCGGAAAAACTGTTTTTT
CSAGERPRAGGAEKLFF
>TRBV20-1|TRBJ2-7|TRBD1|many
TGCAGTGCTGACGGGGGGGGACAGGGGGTTTACGAGCAGTACTTC
CSADGGGQGVYEQYF
>TRBV5-1|TRBJ2-7|TRBD1|few
TGCGCCAGCAGCTTACAGGGACAGACATCCTACGAGCAGTACTTC
CASSLQGQTSYEQYF
>TRBV5-1|TRBJ2-1|-|many
TGCGCCAGCAGCTTGAGGGCGGGGGCTAACAATGAGCAGTTCTTC
CASSLRAGANNEQFF
>TRBV5-1|TRBJ1-1|-|-
TGCGCCAGCAGCCATATAGCCGTGGGCTCTGAAGCTTTCTTT
CASSHIAVGSEAFF
>TRBV20-1|TRBJ1-1|-|many
TGCAGTGCCCGAAGGGGGTTGAACACTGAAGCTTTCTTT
CSARRGLNTEAFF
>TRBV5-1|TRBJ2-2|-|many
TGCGCCAGCAGCTTGAATAATCCGACGAGCACCGGGGAGCTGTTTTTT
CASSLNNPTSTGELFF
>TRBV11-2|TRBJ1-1|TRBD1|-
TGTGCCAGCCCCCCGTCGGACAGGGGAGAGAACACTGAAGCTTTCTTT
CASPPSDRGENTEAFF
>TRBV7-2|TRBJ1-6|-|few
TGTGCCAGCAGCTTAGCGAGTCGGGGGAGGTATTATTCACCCCTCCACTTT
CASSLASRGRYYSPLHF
>TRBV30|TRBJ1-3|TRBD1|-
TGTGCCTGGAGGGGGGACAGGGGGAATTCTGGAAACACCATATATTTT
CAWRGDRGNSGNTIYF
>TRBV20-1|TRBJ2-1|TRBD2|many
TGCAGTGCTACTCTGGCTAGCGGGCCCTATGAGCAGTTCTTC
CSATLASGPYEQFF
>TRBV27|TRBJ2-3|-|-
TGTGCCAGCAGTTCTCGGGGTAGAACTAGCACAGATACGCAGTATTTT
CASSSRGRTSTDTQYF
>TRBV10-3|TRBJ2-7|TRBD1|few
TGTGCCATCAGTGGGAGGACAGGGGGGAACTACGAGCAGTACTTC
CAISGRTGGNYEQYF